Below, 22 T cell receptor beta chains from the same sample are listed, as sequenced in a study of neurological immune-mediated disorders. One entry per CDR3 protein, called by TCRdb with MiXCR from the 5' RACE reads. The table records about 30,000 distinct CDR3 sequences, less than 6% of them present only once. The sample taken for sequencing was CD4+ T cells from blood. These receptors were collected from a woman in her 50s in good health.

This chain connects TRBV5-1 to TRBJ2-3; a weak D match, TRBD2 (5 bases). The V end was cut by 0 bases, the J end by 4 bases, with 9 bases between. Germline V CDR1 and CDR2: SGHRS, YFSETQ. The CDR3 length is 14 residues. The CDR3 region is CASSLGGLADTQYF. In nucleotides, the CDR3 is TGCGCCAGCAGCTTGGGCGGGTTGGCAGATACGCAGTATTTT.

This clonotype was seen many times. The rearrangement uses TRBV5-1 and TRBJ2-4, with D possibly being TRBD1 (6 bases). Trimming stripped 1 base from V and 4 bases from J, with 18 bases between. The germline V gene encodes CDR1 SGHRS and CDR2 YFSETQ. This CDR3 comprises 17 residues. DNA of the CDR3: TGCGCCAGCAGCTTGTCCCAGGGCCAGGGACAAAAAAACATTCAGTACTTC. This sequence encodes CASSLSQGQGQKNIQYF.

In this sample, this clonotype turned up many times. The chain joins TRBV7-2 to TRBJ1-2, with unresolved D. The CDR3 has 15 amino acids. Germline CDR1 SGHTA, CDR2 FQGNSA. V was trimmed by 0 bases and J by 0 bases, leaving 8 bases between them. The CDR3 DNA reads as TGTGCCAGCAGCTTAGCTGTCGGATCTAACTATGGCTACACCTTC. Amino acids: CASSLAVGSNYGYTF.

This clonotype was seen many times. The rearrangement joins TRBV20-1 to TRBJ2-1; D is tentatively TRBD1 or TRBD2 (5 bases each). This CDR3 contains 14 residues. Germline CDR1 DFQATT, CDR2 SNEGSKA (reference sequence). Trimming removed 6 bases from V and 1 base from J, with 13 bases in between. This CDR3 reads CSAKRGASYNEQFF. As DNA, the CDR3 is TGCAGTGCCAAAAGGGGAGCGTCCTACAATGAGCAGTTCTTC.

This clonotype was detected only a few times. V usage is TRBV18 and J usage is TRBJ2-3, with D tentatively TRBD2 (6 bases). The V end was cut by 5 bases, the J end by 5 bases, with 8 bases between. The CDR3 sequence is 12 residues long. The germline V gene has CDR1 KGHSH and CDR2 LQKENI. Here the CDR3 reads CASSDGRDTQYF. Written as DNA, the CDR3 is TGTGCCAGCTCAGACGGGAGAGATACGCAGTATTTT.

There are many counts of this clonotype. CDR3 sequence reads: CASSSALVDEKLFF. CDR3 nucleotides: TGTGCCAGCAGTTCAGCTCTTGTGGATGAAAAACTGTTTTTT. V is TRBV28 and J is TRBJ1-4; no firm D call. The CDR3 is made up of 14 amino acids. V was clipped by 4 bases and J by 6 bases, with 12 bases between them. Germline V CDR1 and CDR2: MDHEN, SYDVKM.

CDR3 nucleotide sequence: TGTGCCAGCAGCCCAGGTGCGGGACTAGCAGTAGATACGCAGTATTTT. This translates into CASSPGAGLAVDTQYF. The chain links TRBV7-3 to TRBJ2-3, with 9 bases lining up with TRBD2. The CDR3 runs 16 residues. J lost 5 bases, V lost 5 bases, and 11 bases had no gene match. Germline lookup yields CDR1 SGHTA and CDR2 FQGTGA.

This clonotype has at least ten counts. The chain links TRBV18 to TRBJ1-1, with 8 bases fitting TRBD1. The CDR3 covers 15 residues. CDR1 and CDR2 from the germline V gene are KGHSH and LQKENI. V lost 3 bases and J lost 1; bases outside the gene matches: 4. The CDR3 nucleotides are TGTGCCAGCTCACCCTTCGACAGGGGGAACACTGAAGCTTTCTTT. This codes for CASSPFDRGNTEAFF.

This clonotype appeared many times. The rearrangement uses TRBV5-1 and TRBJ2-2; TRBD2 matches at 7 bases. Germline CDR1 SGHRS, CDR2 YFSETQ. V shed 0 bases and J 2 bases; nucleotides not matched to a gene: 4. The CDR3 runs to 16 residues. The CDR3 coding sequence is TGCGCCAGCAGCTTGGAACGGACTAGAAACACCGGGGAGCTGTTTTTT. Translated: CASSLERTRNTGELFF.

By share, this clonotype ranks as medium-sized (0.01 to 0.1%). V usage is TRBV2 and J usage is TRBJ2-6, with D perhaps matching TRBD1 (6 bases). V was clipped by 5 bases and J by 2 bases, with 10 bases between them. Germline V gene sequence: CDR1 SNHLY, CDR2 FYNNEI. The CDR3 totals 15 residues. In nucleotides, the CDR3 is TGTGCCAGCAGTCAAGACAGGACTGGGGCCAACGTCCTGACTTTC. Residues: CASSQDRTGANVLTF.

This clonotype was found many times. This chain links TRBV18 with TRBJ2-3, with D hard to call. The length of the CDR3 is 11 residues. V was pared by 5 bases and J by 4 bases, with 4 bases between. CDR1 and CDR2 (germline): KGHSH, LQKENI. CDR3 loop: CASSGPDTQYF. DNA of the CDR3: TGTGCCAGCTCAGGCCCAGATACGCAGTATTTT. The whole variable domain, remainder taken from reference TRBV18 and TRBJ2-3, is NAGVMQNPRHLVRRRGQEARLRCSPMKGHSHVYWYRQLPEEGLKFMVYLQKENIIDESGMPKERFSAEFPKEGPSILRIQQVVRGDSAAYFCASSGPDTQYFGPGTRLTVL.

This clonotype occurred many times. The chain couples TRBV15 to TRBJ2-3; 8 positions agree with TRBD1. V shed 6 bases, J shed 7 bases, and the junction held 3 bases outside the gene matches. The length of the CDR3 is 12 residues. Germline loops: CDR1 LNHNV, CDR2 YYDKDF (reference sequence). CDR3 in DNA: TGTGCCACCAGTGGACAGGGAAATACGCAGTATTTT. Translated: CATSGQGNTQYF. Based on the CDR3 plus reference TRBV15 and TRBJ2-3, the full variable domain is DAMVIQNPRYQVTQFGKPVTLSCSQTLNHNVMYWYQQKSSQAPKLLFHYYDKDFNNEADTPDNFQSRRPNTSFCFLDIRSPGLGDTAMYLCATSGQGNTQYFGPGTRLTVL.

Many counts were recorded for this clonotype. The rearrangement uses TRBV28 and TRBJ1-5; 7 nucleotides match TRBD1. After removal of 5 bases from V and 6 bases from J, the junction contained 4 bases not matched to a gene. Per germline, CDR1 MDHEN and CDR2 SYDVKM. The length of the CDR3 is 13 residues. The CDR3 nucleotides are TGTGCCAGCAGTCCAGGGGGGGGTCAGCCCCAGCATTTT. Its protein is CASSPGGGQPQHF.

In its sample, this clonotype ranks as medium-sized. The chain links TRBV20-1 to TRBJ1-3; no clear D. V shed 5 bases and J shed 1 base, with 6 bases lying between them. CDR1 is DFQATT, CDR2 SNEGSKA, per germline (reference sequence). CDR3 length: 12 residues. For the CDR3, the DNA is TGCAGTGCTGGGAAATCTGGAAACACCATATATTTT. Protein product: CSAGKSGNTIYF.

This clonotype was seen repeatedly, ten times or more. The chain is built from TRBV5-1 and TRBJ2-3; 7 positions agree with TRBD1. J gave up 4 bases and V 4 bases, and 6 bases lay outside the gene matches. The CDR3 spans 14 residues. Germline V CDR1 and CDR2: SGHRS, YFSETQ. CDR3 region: CASSRDRVPDTQYF. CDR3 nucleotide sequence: TGCGCCAGCAGCAGAGACAGGGTCCCAGATACGCAGTATTTT.

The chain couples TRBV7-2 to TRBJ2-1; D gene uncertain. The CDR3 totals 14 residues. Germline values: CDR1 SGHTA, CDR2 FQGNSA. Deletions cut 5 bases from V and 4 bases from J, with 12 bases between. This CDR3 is CASSPPGVYNEQFF. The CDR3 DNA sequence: TGTGCCAGCAGCCCACCAGGCGTATACAATGAGCAGTTCTTC.

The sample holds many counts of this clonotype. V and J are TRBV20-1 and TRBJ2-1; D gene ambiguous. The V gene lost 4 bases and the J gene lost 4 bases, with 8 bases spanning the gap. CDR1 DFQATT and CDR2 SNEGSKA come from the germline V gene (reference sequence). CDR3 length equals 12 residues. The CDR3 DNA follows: TGCAGTGCTAACAAGGGTTACAATGAGCAGTTCTTC. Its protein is CSANKGYNEQFF.

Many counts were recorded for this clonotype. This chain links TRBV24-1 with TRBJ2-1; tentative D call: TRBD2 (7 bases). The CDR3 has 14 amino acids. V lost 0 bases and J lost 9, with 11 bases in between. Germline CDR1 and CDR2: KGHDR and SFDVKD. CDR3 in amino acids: CATSDLGGAGEQFF. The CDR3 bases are TGTGCCACCAGTGATTTGGGGGGGGCGGGTGAGCAGTTCTTC.

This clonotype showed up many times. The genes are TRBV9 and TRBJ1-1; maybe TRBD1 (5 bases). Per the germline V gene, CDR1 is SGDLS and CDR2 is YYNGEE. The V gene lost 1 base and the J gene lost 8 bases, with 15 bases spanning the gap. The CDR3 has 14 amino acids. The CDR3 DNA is TGTGCCAGCAGCGTACGCGGAGGGACTGAAGAAGCTTTCTTT. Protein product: CASSVRGGTEEAFF.

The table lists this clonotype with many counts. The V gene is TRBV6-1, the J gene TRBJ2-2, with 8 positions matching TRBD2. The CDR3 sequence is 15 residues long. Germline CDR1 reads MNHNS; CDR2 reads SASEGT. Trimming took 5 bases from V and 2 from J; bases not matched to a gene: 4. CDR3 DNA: TGTGCCAGCAGTAAAAGCGGGAGAAACACCGGGGAGCTGTTTTTT. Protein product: CASSKSGRNTGELFF.

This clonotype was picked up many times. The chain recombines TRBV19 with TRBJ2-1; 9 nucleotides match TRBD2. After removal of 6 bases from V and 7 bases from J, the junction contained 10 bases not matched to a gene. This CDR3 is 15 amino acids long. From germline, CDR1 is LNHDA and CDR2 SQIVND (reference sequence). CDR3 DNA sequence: TGTGCCAGTAGAGGCTTAGCGGGAGAGTCAAATGAGCAGTTCTTC. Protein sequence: CASRGLAGESNEQFF.

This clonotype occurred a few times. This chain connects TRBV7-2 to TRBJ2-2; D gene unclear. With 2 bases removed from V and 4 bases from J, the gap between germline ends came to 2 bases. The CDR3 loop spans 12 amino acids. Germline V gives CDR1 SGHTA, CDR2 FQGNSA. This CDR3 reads CASSLFTGELFF. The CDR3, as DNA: TGTGCCAGCAGCTTATTCACCGGGGAGCTGTTTTTT.